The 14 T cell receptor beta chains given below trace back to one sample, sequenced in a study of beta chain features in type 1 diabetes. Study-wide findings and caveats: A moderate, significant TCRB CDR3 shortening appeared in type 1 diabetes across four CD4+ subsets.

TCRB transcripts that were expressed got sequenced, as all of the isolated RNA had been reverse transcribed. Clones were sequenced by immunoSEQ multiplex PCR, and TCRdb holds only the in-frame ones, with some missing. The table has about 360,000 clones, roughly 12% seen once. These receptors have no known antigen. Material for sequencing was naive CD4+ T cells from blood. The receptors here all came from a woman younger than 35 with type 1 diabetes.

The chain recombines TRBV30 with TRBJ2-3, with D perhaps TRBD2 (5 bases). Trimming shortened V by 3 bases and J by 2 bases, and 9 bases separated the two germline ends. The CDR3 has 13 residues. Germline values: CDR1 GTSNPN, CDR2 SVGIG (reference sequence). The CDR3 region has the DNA TGTGCCTGGAGAGGGAGCTACACAGATACGCAGTATTTT. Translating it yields CAWRGSYTDTQYF.

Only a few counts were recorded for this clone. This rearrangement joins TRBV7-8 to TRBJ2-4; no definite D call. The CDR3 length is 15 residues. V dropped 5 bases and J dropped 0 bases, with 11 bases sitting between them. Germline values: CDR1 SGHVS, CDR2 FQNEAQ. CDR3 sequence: CASSEPTVAKNIQYF. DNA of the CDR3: TGTGCCAGCAGCGAGCCTACGGTAGCCAAAAACATTCAGTACTTC.

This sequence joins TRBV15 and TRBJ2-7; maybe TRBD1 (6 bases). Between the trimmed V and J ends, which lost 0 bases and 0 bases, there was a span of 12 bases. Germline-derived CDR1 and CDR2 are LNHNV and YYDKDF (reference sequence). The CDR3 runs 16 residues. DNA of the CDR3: TGTGCCACCAGCAGAGAAATTACAGGGAACTCCTACGAGCAGTACTTC. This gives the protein CATSREITGNSYEQYF.

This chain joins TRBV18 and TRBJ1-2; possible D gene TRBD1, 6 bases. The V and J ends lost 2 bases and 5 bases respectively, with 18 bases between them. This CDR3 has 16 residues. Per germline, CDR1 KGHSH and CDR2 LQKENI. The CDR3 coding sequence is TGTGCCAGCTCACCAACAGGGAGTCCCACTCTATATGGCTACACCTTC. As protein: CASSPTGSPTLYGYTF.

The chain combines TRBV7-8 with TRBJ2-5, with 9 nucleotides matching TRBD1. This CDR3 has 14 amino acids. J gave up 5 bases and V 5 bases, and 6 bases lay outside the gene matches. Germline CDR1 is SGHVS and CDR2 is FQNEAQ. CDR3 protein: CASSPGQGRETQYF. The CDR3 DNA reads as TGTGCCAGCAGCCCCGGACAGGGGAGGGAGACCCAGTACTTC.

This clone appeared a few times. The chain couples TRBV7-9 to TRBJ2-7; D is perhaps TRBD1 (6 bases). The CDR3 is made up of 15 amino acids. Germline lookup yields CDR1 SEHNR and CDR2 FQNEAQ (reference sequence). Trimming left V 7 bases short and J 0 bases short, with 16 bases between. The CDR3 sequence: CASTLGSGASYEQYF. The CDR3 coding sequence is TGTGCCAGCACCTTGGGTTCAGGGGCCTCCTACGAGCAGTACTTC.

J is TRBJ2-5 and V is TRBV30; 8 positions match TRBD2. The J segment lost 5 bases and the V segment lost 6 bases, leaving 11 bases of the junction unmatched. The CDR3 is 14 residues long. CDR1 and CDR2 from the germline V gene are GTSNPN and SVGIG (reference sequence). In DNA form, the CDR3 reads TGTGCCTGCCGCCCGGGGGGGAGACGGGAGACCCAGTACTTC. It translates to CACRPGGRRETQYF.

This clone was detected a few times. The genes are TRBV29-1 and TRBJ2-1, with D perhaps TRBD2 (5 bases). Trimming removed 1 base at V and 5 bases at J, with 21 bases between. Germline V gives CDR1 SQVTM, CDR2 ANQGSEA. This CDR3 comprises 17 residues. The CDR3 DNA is TGCAGCGTTGAAGTATGGTCGGGAAGGCTATTTAACAATGAGCAGTTCTTC. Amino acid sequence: CSVEVWSGRLFNNEQFF.

This CDR3 is CASSLRQGEYNEQFF. The CDR3 DNA reads as TGTGCCAGCAGCTTACGACAGGGGGAATACAATGAGCAGTTCTTC. The chain combines TRBV7-3 with TRBJ2-1; 9 bases line up with TRBD1. The ends lost 2 bases at V and 4 bases at J; junction bases unmatched: 3. The CDR3 is 15 residues long. CDR1 SGHTA and CDR2 FQGTGA come from the germline V gene.

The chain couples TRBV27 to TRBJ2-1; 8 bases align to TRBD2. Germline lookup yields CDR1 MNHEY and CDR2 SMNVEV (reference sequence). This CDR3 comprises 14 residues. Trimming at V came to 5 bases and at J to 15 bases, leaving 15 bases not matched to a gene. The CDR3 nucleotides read TGTGCCAGCAGTCCCCAGTTAAGCGGGAGAAATCTGTTCTTC. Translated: CASSPQLSGRNLFF.

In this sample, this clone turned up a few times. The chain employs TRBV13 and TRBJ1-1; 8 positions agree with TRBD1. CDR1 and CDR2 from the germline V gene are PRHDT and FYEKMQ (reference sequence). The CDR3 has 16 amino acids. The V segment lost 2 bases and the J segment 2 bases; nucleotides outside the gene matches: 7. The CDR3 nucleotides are TGTGCCAGCAGCTTACGGACAGGGTCTAGAAACACTGAAGCTTTCTTT. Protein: CASSLRTGSRNTEAFF. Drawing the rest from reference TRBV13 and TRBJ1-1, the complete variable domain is AAGVIQSPRHLIKEKRETATLKCYPIPRHDTVYWYQQGPGQDPQFLISFYEKMQSDKGSIPDRFSAQQFSDYHSELNMSSLELGDSALYFCASSLRTGSRNTEAFFGQGTRLTVV.

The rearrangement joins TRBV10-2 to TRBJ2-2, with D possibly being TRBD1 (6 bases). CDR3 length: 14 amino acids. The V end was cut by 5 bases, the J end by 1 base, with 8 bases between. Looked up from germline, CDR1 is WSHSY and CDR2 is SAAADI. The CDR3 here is CASSKQGNTGELFF. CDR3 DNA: TGCGCCAGCAGTAAACAGGGGAACACCGGGGAGCTGTTTTTT.

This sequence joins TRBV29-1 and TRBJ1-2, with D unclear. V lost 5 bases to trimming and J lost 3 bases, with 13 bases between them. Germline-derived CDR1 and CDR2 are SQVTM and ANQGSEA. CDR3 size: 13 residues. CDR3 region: CSVLNKEDYGYTF. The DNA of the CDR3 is TGCAGCGTTCTAAACAAAGAGGACTATGGCTACACCTTC.

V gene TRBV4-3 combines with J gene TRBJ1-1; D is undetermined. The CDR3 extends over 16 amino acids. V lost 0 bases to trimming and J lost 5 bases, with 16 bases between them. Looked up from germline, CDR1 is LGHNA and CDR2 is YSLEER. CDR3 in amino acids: CASSQDLTTRRTEAFF. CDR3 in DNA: TGCGCCAGCAGCCAAGACTTAACCACAAGGCGGACTGAAGCTTTCTTT.